Sequencing of this T cell receptor (beta chain) was carried out in a study of human CD8 memory T cell subsets. General study findings and limits: In contrast to effector memory cells, stem-like memory and precursor exhausted T cells had similarly high diversity.

This clonotype is deemed medium-sized (0.01 to 0.1%) by its frequency. Antigen specificity is unknown. This CDR3 is 15 amino acids long. The V gene's germline CDR1 is SGHTA and CDR2 FQGNSA. Generation of TCR beta libraries used UMI-labeled 5' RACE. For each CDR3 protein, TCRdb gives one entry from its re-call of the 5' RACE reads, without DNA. This table holds approximately 11,000 distinct CDR3 sequences. The sample taken for sequencing was CD8+ T cells from PBMCs. The TCR originated in a human donor in good health. The chain links TRBV7-2 to TRBJ2-3; no DNA is available, so the TRBD2 call from TCRdb remains unchecked. The CDR3 sequence is CASSLLAGVSDTQYF. Full variable domain (remainder filled in from reference TRBV7-2 and TRBJ2-3): GAGVSQSPSNKVTEKGKDVELRCDPISGHTALYWYRQSLGQGLEFLIYFQGNSAPDKSGLPSDRFSAERTGGSVSTLTIQRTQQEDSAVYLCASSLLAGVSDTQYFGPGTRLTVL.